The next 26 T cell receptor beta chains were all read from a single sample in a study of tumor-infiltrating lymphocytes in localized non-small cell lung cancer. TCRdb's table, derived via immunoSEQ multiplex PCR, lists solely in-frame clones and lacks some. The top ten clones hold around an eighth of a sample with around 7,000 clones, roughly 60% of them seen once. The specimen was uninvolved lung tissue not adjacent to the tumor. Every receptor here comes from a human donor with non-small cell lung cancer.

The chain carries TRBV6-6 and TRBJ2-5; D call uncertain. V was clipped by 7 bases and J by 4 bases, with 19 bases between them. The CDR3 totals 15 residues. Germline values: CDR1 MNHNY, CDR2 SVGAGI (reference sequence). The CDR3 reads CASKETLQKAETQYF. The DNA for the CDR3 is TGTGCCAGCAAGGAAACTCTCCAAAAGGCAGAGACCCAGTACTTC.

The J gene is TRBJ1-2, the V gene TRBV4-3; D not certain. The CDR3 has 13 residues. V shed 4 bases and J shed 8 bases, with 14 bases lying between them. Germline CDR1 is LGHNA and CDR2 is YSLEER. The CDR3 nucleotides are TGCGCCAGCAGCCCTTACCGCGATCGGGGCTACACCTTC. The encoded protein is CASSPYRDRGYTF.

The chain has TRBV11-2 and TRBJ1-3; a weak D match, TRBD1 (6 bases). Looked up from germline, CDR1 is SGHAT and CDR2 is FQNNGV. The CDR3 is 15 residues long. The V end was cut by 2 bases, the J end by 4 bases, with 12 bases between. The CDR3 nucleotides are TGTGCCAGCAGCTTAACGGGCAGGGGCGGAAACACCATATATTTT. This codes for CASSLTGRGGNTIYF. The full variable domain, in which reference TRBV11-2 and TRBJ1-3 provide the parts outside the CDR3, is EAGVAQSPRYKIIEKRQSVAFWCNPISGHATLYWYQQILGQGPKLLIQFQNNGVVDDSQLPKDRFSAERLKGVDSTLKIQPAKLEDSAVYLCASSLTGRGGNTIYFGEGSWLTVV.

This clone was seen a handful of times. The chain combines TRBV21-1 with TRBJ1-2. TRBV21-1 is tagged as a pseudogene. The CDR3 runs to 16 residues. CDR3 DNA: TGTGCCAGCAGCAAAGTTGAGGCTGGCGCTAACTATGGCTACACCTTC. This translates into CASSKVEAGANYGYTF.

This clone was picked up a small number of times. The V gene is TRBV6-4, the J gene TRBJ2-2; D is perhaps TRBD2 (5 bases). The CDR3 sequence is 14 residues long. Germline CDR1 and CDR2: MRHNA and SNTAGT. Trimming took off 5 bases at V and 6 bases at J, with 13 bases between the two ends. CDR3 in DNA: TGTGCCAGCAGTCCGGACGGAGGAGCCGGGGAGCTGTTTTTT. Encoded protein: CASSPDGGAGELFF.

This chain uses TRBV5-6 with TRBJ2-7; D uncertain. The germline gives CDR1 SGHDT, CDR2 YYEEEE. The CDR3 extends over 14 amino acids. V was cut by 3 bases and J by 3 bases, with 13 bases left in between. In nucleotides, the CDR3 is TGTGCCAGCAGCTCCGGAGCCGTAAACTACGAGCAGTACTTC. It specifies CASSSGAVNYEQYF.

This clone was recorded once. This chain joins TRBV4-2 and TRBJ1-5; D ambiguous. V was clipped by 1 base and J by 5 bases, with 12 bases between them. From germline, CDR1 is LGHNA and CDR2 YNFKEQ. The CDR3 has 15 residues. DNA for the CDR3: TGTGCCAGCAGCCAAGTAGCCACCAATCATCAGCCCCAGCATTTT. This translates into CASSQVATNHQPQHF.

This clone was observed a few times. V and J are TRBV6-1 and TRBJ1-2, with D tentatively TRBD1 (6 bases). CDR1 and CDR2 from the germline V gene are MNHNS and SASEGT. There are 14 residues in the CDR3. Trimming shortened V by 3 bases and J by 4 bases, and 12 bases separated the two germline ends. CDR3 sequence reads: CASSEGGAGYGYTF. The DNA of the CDR3 is TGTGCCAGCAGTGAGGGGGGGGCTGGCTATGGCTACACCTTC.

V usage is TRBV18 and J usage is TRBJ1-4, with D possibly TRBD1 on 6 matching bases. This CDR3 has 15 residues. Trimming stripped 6 bases from V and 3 bases from J, with 14 bases between. CDR1 and CDR2 (germline): KGHSH, LQKENI. CDR3 in DNA: TGTGCCAGCTCCACAGGGCCAGGGGCTAATGAAAAACTGTTTTTT. Translating it yields CASSTGPGANEKLFF.

The CDR3 sequence: CSGQKQATNTEAFF. The CDR3 DNA sequence: TGCAGCGGTCAAAAACAAGCCACGAACACTGAAGCTTTCTTT. The V and J genes are TRBV29-1 and TRBJ1-1; D call uncertain. Looked up from germline, CDR1 is SQVTM and CDR2 is ANQGSEA. The CDR3 covers 14 residues. The V and J ends lost 7 bases and 1 base respectively, with 16 bases between them.

The chain recombines TRBV14 with TRBJ1-1; D call uncertain. The CDR3 loop spans 16 amino acids. Germline CDR1 SGHDN, CDR2 FVKESK. Trimming took 4 bases from V and 0 from J, leaving 15 bases between them. CDR3 sequence (DNA): TGTGCCAGCAGCCCAGGCTGGGAAAACATGAACACTGAAGCTTTCTTT. It encodes CASSPGWENMNTEAFF.

This chain uses TRBV4-1 with TRBJ2-7; 9 bases map to TRBD1. V gave up 5 bases and J gave up 3 bases; unmatched junction bases: 14. Germline V gene data show CDR1 as MGHRA and CDR2 as YSYEKL. The CDR3 contains 17 residues. The CDR3 coding sequence is TGCGCCAGCAGCTTAAAACTCGGGGGACAGGGATTCTACGAGCAGTACTTC. This translates into CASSLKLGGQGFYEQYF.

The chain links TRBV7-6 to TRBJ1-1, with TRBD1 matching 7 bases. The germline V gene has CDR1 SGHVS and CDR2 FNYEAQ. Trimming cost V 4 bases and J 6 bases; bases outside gene matches: 5. The CDR3 is 13 residues long. The CDR3: CASSSRGWSEAFF. The CDR3 DNA sequence: TGTGCCAGCAGCTCCAGGGGGTGGTCTGAAGCTTTCTTT.

The chain has TRBV11-2 and TRBJ2-7, with D possibly TRBD2 on 6 matching bases. Germline CDR1 is SGHAT and CDR2 is FQNNGV. The CDR3 sequence is 12 residues long. The V and J ends lost 2 bases and 6 bases respectively, with 8 bases between them. The DNA for the CDR3 is TGTGCCAGCAGCTTAATGGGGGGCGAGCAGTACTTC. Amino acids: CASSLMGGEQYF.

This chain joins TRBV4-3 and TRBJ1-4, with D perhaps matching TRBD1 (5 bases). Germline V gene sequence: CDR1 LGHNA, CDR2 YSLEER. Trimming took 0 bases from V and 1 from J, leaving 12 bases between them. The CDR3 has 17 amino acids. For the CDR3, the DNA is TGCGCCAGCAGCCAAGATGCGAGCGGGGGAACTAATGAAAAACTGTTTTTT. Its protein is CASSQDASGGTNEKLFF.

The chain has TRBV19 and TRBJ1-1; 8 nucleotides align to TRBD1. Per germline, CDR1 LNHDA and CDR2 SQIVND (reference sequence). V dropped 9 bases and J dropped 11; count of bases not matched to a gene: 8. The length of the CDR3 is 11 residues. Written as DNA, the CDR3 is TGTGCCAGCATCGACAGGGGCGCGGCTTTCTTT. Its protein is CASIDRGAAFF.

The CDR3 is CASGRAGGDNEQFF. CDR3 DNA sequence: TGCGCCAGCGGCCGGGCAGGGGGGGACAATGAGCAGTTCTTC. The rearrangement uses TRBV5-1 and TRBJ2-1; D may correspond to TRBD1 or TRBD2 (7 bases each). V was cut by 7 bases and J by 5 bases, with 16 bases left in between. Per germline, CDR1 SGHRS and CDR2 YFSETQ. The CDR3 sequence is 14 residues long.

The sample holds a few counts of this clone. The rearrangement joins TRBV7-9 to TRBJ1-1; D call uncertain. CDR3 length equals 14 residues. Per the germline V gene, CDR1 is SEHNR and CDR2 is FQNEAQ (reference sequence). The V gene lost 4 bases and the J gene lost 6 bases, with 15 bases spanning the gap. The CDR3 loop reads CASSSPSFFAEAFF. The CDR3 nucleotides are TGTGCCAGCAGCTCCCCATCTTTCTTTGCTGAAGCTTTCTTT.

The chain combines TRBV7-8 with TRBJ2-5; TRBD1 matches 9 bases. The CDR3 sequence is 16 residues long. Germline V lookup: CDR1 SGHVS, CDR2 FQNEAQ. With 2 bases clipped from V and 4 bases from J, the junction kept 8 bases outside the gene matches. The CDR3: CASSLWIQGAGETQYF. In DNA, the CDR3 is TGTGCCAGCAGCTTATGGATACAGGGGGCAGGAGAGACCCAGTACTTC.

This clone is medium-sized by share. The chain carries TRBV2 and TRBJ1-6; D gene unclear. Trimming left V 6 bases short and J 9 bases short, with 6 bases between. The germline gives CDR1 SNHLY, CDR2 FYNNEI. There are 11 residues in the CDR3. CDR3 amino acids: CASSLGSPLHF. CDR3 DNA: TGTGCCAGCAGCCTGGGTTCACCCCTCCACTTT.

This sequence joins TRBV27 and TRBJ1-5; D remains unclear. The ends were cut back, 3 bases at V and 6 bases at J, with 9 bases in the middle. The CDR3 runs to 13 residues. From germline, CDR1 is MNHEY and CDR2 SMNVEV (reference sequence). The CDR3 sequence is CASSLGWRQPQHF. In DNA form, the CDR3 reads TGTGCCAGCAGTTTGGGGTGGCGTCAGCCCCAGCATTTT.

V gene TRBV5-1 combines with J gene TRBJ2-7; 9 bases align to TRBD1. Trimming removed 0 bases from V and 3 bases from J; junction bases left unmatched: 4. The CDR3 is 15 amino acids. CDR1 is SGHRS, CDR2 YFSETQ, per germline. The CDR3 DNA reads TGCGCCAGCAGCTTGGGCGGGGACAGGGACTACGAGCAGTACTTC. Its protein is CASSLGGDRDYEQYF.

The chain links TRBV11-2 to TRBJ1-6, with TRBD1 identical over 7 bases. With 5 bases clipped from V and 7 bases from J, the junction kept 8 bases outside the gene matches. CDR3 length: 15 amino acids. Germline V gene lookup returns CDR1 SGHAT and CDR2 FQNNGV. CDR3 residues: CASSVGTVFNSPLHF. The CDR3 coding sequence is TGTGCCAGCAGCGTCGGGACAGTGTTCAATTCACCCCTCCACTTT.

CDR3 in DNA: TGTGCCAGCAGCGCTTTTAACACCGGGGAGCTGTTTTTT. It specifies CASSAFNTGELFF. The chain joins TRBV9 to TRBJ2-2; D uncertain. Between the trimmed V and J ends, which lost 3 bases and 2 bases, there was a span of 5 bases. This CDR3 has 13 amino acids. The germline V gene encodes CDR1 SGDLS and CDR2 YYNGEE.

This clone is a singleton in its sample. The chain has TRBV2 and TRBJ2-5, with 7 bases lining up with TRBD2. The germline V gene encodes CDR1 SNHLY and CDR2 FYNNEI. The V segment lost 1 base and the J segment 5 bases; nucleotides outside the gene matches: 7. The length of the CDR3 is 15 residues. For the CDR3, the DNA is TGTGCCAGCAGTGAAGGTGTGCGGGGGACGGAGACCCAGTACTTC. It is translated as CASSEGVRGTETQYF.

This clone was counted a few times. The chain carries TRBV9 and TRBJ1-1; D uncertain. The CDR3 has 13 amino acids. Trimming stripped 3 bases from V and 4 bases from J, with 10 bases between. CDR1 and CDR2 from the germline V gene are SGDLS and YYNGEE. The CDR3 region is CASSAPVGTEAFF. The CDR3 nucleotides read TGTGCCAGCAGCGCACCCGTTGGCACTGAAGCTTTCTTT. The whole variable domain, remainder taken from reference TRBV9 and TRBJ1-1, is DSGVTQTPKHLITATGQRVTLRCSPRSGDLSVYWYQQSLDQGLQFLIQYYNGEERAKGNILERFSAQQFPDLHSELNLSSLELGDSALYFCASSAPVGTEAFFGQGTRLTVV.